This T cell receptor beta chain was retrieved from a study of cytomegalovirus exposure and HLA in healthy donors (TCRdb year 2017). The study in broad terms: In an earlier analysis of about 560 of the donors, 250 to 350 Gb of sequence data and approximately 120 million unique TCR beta sequences from 150 million to 200 million T cells were reported. An early release that covered fewer than 800 HLA-typed donors contained about 300 gigabases of sequencing data and approximately 85 million unique TCR sequences. The genetic ancestry cluster associated with self-reported Caucasian donors included over 80% of the roughly 400 genotyped donors. The study aimed to test whether signatures of past pathogen exposure could be identified by cataloging public T cell receptors. Using immunosequencing, the study profiled T cell repertoires from about 620 subjects and related those repertoires to cytomegalovirus serostatus. Along with the roughly 700-subject first cohort, a separate validation cohort of around 110 different subjects was used. To predict cytomegalovirus infection status, the study combined high-throughput TCR immunosequencing, statistical association of individual TCRs with disease status, and machine learning. In a later analysis, previously published TCR beta repertoires from 666 donors were re-analyzed and high-resolution HLA genotyping was added so that TCR occurrence patterns could be studied. The later analysis used no new phenotypic data to find candidate immune exposures, relying instead on TCR beta sequences and their occurrence across donors. To decide whether each TCR beta V gene segment behaved as functional or pseudogenic, an earlier analysis of approximately 600 of the donors relied on high-throughput TCR beta sequencing. Alongside the repertoire data, information on donor age, sex, ethnicity and CMV serostatus was compiled. A later genetic analysis took genome-wide SNP genotypes for about three fifths of the roughly 700 donors and used that subset as a discovery cohort. All discovery cohort repertoires had been generated on a single sequencing platform. HLA typing covered class I and class II loci at four-digit resolution. Typing coverage varied by locus: roughly 620-640 donors for A, B, C, DRB1 and DQB1; roughly 560 for DQA1; over 600 for DPA1; 450 to 480 for DPB1. Because of strong linkage in the cohort, 4 to 6 DR-DQ haplotypes were treated as single units for association and clustering. On average, around 230,000 unique TCR beta nucleotide sequences were sequenced per donor among some 420 genotyped donors of the cohort, with roughly 19% of those sequences being non-productive.

A note on this clone: No cognate antigen has been identified for it. The record has no base qualities; no much larger clone is one base away.

The germline V gene supplies CDR1 SGHAT and CDR2 FQNNGV. Including the terminal cysteine and phenylalanine, the CDR3 comprises 12 residues. Only the CDR3 portion is preserved as DNA: 36 bases, with reading frame beginning at the first base. The germline ends are 7 bases apart after V is trimmed by 4 bases and J by 3 bases. The investigation overall reported the following: An association between a missense DCLRE1C variant and V-gene and J-gene trimming of TCR beta chains was found in a later genetic analysis and replicated in an independent cohort. Presence/absence analyses assumed roughly uniform sequencing depth across donors, an assumption that may not hold. Most CMV-associated TCR beta chains appeared to be HLA-restricted in a later analysis, and the HLA associations seemed to be driven largely by CMV exposure. The only immune exposure information available for the cohort was CMV serostatus. Compared with equally common non-associated chains, HLA-associated TCR beta chains in a later analysis were more clonally expanded and had lower generation probabilities. An earlier analysis of approximately 530 of the donors showed that most TCR beta V segments appeared in productive rearrangements either about 87% or about 30% of the time, which broadly matched IMGT annotations. When HLA alleles, especially DR and DQ, strongly co-occurred, TCR associations were difficult to assign to individual alleles. A later genetic analysis reported fewer N-insertions in productive TCRs among donors in an Asian-associated ancestry cluster than the roughly 700-donor mean. The study gave a list of some 150 TCR beta chains associated with cytomegalovirus. Cytomegalovirus status was reported to be diagnosed by the classifier with high specificity and sensitivity in both the original and validation cohorts. Linkage disequilibrium might explain the correlated functional status among segregating V segments, but an unknown experimental factor could not be ruled out. In a later analysis, several top co-occurrence clusters were reported to appear linked to parvovirus B19, influenza, CMV and Epstein-Barr virus. A few of the identified cytomegalovirus-associated TCR beta chains were confirmed in vitro to be specific for cytomegalovirus antigens. A later analysis found that TCR association rates varied across HLA loci, with DRB1 alleles showing the most associated TCRs and HLA-C alleles the fewest. The authors suggested that the approach could potentially be extended to other disease states and immunological phenotypes. A further reported finding was that TCR beta sequences accurately predicted the HLA-A and HLA-B alleles for most subjects in the first cohort. The cohort was sequenced for TCR beta chains only, and without alpha or paired-chain data the features that could be detected were limited. The earlier analysis of 587 of the donors excluded about 16 rarely observed V segments, including chromosome 9 orphons, because counts were too low. Most TCR sequences were seen in very few donors, while some public TCRs were found in many individuals. Some IMGT-functional V segments, including TRBV6-2 and TRBV6-3, could not be distinguished by the 87-base-pair reads and were therefore excluded. HLA typing was unavailable for some donors at each locus, so association tests used only the typed subset. In a later analysis, around 15,000 TCR beta sequences were associated with specific HLA alleles at a false discovery rate of 0.05. A cluster of highly shared sequence variants was judged likely to be a technical artifact of the sequencing pipeline.

The library was produced with the immunoSEQ multiplex PCR assay. For the multiplex PCR, a mixture combining 60 forward primers for TCR Vbeta segments and 13 reverse primers for TCR Jbeta segments was used. A multiplex PCR assay on genomic DNA amplified the CDR3 region of rearranged TCR beta genes. The amplified TCR beta libraries were sequenced on the Illumina HiSeq System as 87-base-pair reads. For the original study's pipeline: A later analysis tallied roughly 76 million unique TCR beta chains across the 650 to 750 repertoires, and about 10 million of those chains were shared by two or more donors. Raw reads were error-corrected and collapsed into unique sequences with a nearest-neighbor algorithm that merged closely related sequences to remove PCR and sequencing errors. CDR3 sequences were aligned to IMGT reference sequences to assign V, D and J gene segments. For a sequence to be retained, a match of at least six nucleotides was required to both a V gene segment and a J gene segment. A rearrangement counted as productive if the CDR3 had no stop codons and remained in frame with V and J, and every other rearrangement counted as non-productive. CDR3 was defined by IMGT convention, running from the second conserved V-encoded cysteine to the conserved J-encoded phenylalanine. The earlier analysis of some 600 of the donors excluded sequences that lacked an unambiguous match to a single V gene segment. An earlier analysis of about 600 of the donors called V segments functional above 56.7% productive rearrangements and segregating when the between-donor standard deviation exceeded 5%. A statistical classification framework was built to diagnose cytomegalovirus status from the catalog of TCR beta chain sequences. In a later analysis, TCR nucleotide sequences were compared against IMGT/GENE-DB human TR gene sequences so that V and J genes could be assigned. In a later analysis, CDR3 sequences and most-parsimonious VDJ recombination scenarios were assigned using the TCRdist pipeline. In a later analysis, each TCR beta chain was defined by its CDR3 amino acid sequence together with its V-gene family, and reads without a unique V-gene family were excluded. As a way to deal with suspected cross-contamination and a sequencing artifact, a later analysis dropped 640 or so nucleotide sequences that were highly shared and had low generation probability. In a later analysis, a clonal expansion index for each public chain was calculated from normalized within-repertoire ranks of inferred template counts. A later analysis computed generation probabilities with a VDJ recombination model fitted to out-of-frame rearrangements, and checked the results against IGoR. A later analysis scored TCR-TCR, TCR-HLA and TCR-CMV co-occurrence with hypergeometric tests, applying a repertoire-size bias correction to TCR pairs. To estimate false discovery rates, a later analysis permuted the HLA or CMV assignments 20 times. In a later analysis, co-occurring TCRs were grouped with DBSCAN, and TCRdist sequence similarity was added when clustering was performed within HLA-allele-positive subsets. Repertoires with fewer than 30,000 or more than 120,000 public chains, plus five repertoires with anomalous nucleotide sharing, were excluded from co-occurrence clustering. TCRdb provides this immuneACCESS table in a form limited to in-frame rearrangements. Some clones are lacking; in checked studies, under half of them reflect an unresolved V gene, and why the rest are absent is not known. The V and J calls and the clone size are those of that table, but D and trimming were determined from the DNA. Here the sample has some 100,000 clones; around three quarters occur a single time. The ten largest account for approximately 3.3% of the sample.

The cohort was made up of 500 to 850 healthy bone marrow donors. At the time of sampling, every cohort member was nominally healthy, though immune exposures that went unrecorded were likely present. The donor was CMV seropositive and belonged to the group of 250 to 300 seropositive cohort members. A peripheral blood sample was collected from each donor, and TCR beta sequencing was performed on peripheral blood mononuclear cells. The Qiagen DNeasy Blood Extraction Kit was used to extract genomic DNA from the blood cell samples. The rearranged chain carries TRBV11-2 and TRBJ2-7; the D gene is unclear. The clonotype originates from a male donor in good health and CMV-seropositive. What was sequenced was PBMCs. The nucleotides are TGTGCCAGCAGCTCCAACAGCTACGAGCAGTACTTC. Its product reads: CASSSNSYEQYF.